The text below deals with one T cell receptor (beta chain). Antigen: not known. For more than 5 days at 37°C, the mixed lymphocyte reaction cells were kept in coculture. The data were produced by immunoSEQ multiplex PCR, yet TCRdb's version contains in-frame clones alone and is incomplete. The repertoire holds 10,000 to 15,000 clones, with around 46% as singletons. Germline V gene data show CDR1 as LNHDA and CDR2 as SQIVND (reference sequence). The CDR3 contains 14 residues. Trimming cost V 6 bases and J 10 bases; bases outside gene matches: 10. The data originate from a study of siplizumab effects on memory and regulatory T cells. General study findings and limits: Mapping to unstimulated subsets was achieved for only a minor fraction of alloreactive clones. Proliferating siplizumab-culture Treg suppressive function went unconfirmed. Naive T cells looked more diverse than memory cells, and they looked like major contributors to the alloresponse.

Sequences were obtained from CFSE-low (dividing) CD8+ T cells sorted from an allogeneic mixed lymphocyte reaction. This chain uses TRBV19 with TRBJ2-1; TRBD1 aligns across 9 bases. This TCR was recovered from a human donor in good health; the cells came from an allogeneic mixed lymphocyte reaction. Some clones in this sample may be carry-over from other donors' samples. In DNA form, the CDR3 reads TGTGCCAGTAGCTTGGGACAGGGATTCCGGGAGCAGTTCTTC. Protein: CASSLGQGFREQFF.